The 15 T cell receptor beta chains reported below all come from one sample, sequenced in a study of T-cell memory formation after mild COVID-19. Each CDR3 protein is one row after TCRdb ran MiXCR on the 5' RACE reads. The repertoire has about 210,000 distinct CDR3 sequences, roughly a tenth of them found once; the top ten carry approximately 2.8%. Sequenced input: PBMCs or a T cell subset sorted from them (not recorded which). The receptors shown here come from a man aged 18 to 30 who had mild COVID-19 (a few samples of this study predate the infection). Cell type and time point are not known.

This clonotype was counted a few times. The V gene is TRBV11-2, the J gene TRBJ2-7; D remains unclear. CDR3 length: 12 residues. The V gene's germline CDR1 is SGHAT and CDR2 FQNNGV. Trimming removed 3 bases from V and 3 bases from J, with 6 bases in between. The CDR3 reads CASSFRNYEQYF. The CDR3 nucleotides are TGTGCCAGCAGCTTTCGAAACTACGAGCAGTACTTC.

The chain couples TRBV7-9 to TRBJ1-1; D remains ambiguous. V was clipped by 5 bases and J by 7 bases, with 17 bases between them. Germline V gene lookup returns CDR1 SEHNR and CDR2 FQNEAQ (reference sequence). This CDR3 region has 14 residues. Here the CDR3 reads CASSPRPGPLEAFF. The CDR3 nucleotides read TGTGCCAGCAGCCCCCGTCCCGGTCCGCTTGAAGCTTTCTTT.

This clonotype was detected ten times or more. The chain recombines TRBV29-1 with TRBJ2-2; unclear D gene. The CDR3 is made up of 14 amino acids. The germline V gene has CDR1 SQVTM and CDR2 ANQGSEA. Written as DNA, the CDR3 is TGCAGTTTTAGTAGAAGGGTACCCACCGGGGAGCTGTTTTTT. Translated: CSFSRRVPTGELFF.

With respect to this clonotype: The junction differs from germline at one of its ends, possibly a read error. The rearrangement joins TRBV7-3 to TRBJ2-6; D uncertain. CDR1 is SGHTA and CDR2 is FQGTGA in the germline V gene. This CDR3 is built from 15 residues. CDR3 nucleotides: TGTGCCAGCAGCCCACAGAGTTCTGTGGCCAACGTCCTGACTTTC. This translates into CASSPQSSVANVLTF.

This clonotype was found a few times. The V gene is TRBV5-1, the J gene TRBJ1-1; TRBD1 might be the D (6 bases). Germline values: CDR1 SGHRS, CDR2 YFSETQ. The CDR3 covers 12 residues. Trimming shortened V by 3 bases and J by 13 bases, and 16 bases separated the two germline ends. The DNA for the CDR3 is TGCGCCAGCAGCTGGGACATCCGGGGGGATTTCTTT. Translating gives CASSWDIRGDFF. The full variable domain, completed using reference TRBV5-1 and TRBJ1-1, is KAGVTQTPRYLIKTRGQQVTLSCSPISGHRSVSWYQQTPGQGLQFLFEYFSETQRNKGNFPGRFSGRQFSNSRSEMNVSTLELGDSALYLCASSWDIRGDFFGQGTRLTVV.

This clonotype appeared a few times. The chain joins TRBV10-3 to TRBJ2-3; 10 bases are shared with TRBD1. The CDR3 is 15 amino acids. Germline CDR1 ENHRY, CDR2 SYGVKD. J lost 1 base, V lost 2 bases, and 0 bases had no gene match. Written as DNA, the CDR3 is TGTGCCATCAGTGAGGGGACAGGGGGCACAGATACGCAGTATTTT. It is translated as CAISEGTGGTDTQYF.

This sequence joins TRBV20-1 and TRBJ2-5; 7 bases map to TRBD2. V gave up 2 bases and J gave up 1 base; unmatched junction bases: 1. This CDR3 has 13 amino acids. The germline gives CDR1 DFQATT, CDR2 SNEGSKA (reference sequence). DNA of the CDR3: TGCAGTGCTAGAAGCGGGGCCCAAGAGACCCAGTACTTC. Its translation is CSARSGAQETQYF.

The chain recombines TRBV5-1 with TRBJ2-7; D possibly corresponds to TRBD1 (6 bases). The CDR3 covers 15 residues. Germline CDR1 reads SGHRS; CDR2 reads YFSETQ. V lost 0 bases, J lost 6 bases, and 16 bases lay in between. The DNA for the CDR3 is TGCGCCAGCAGCTTGGGGGCAGGGGCGAAACGCGAGCAGTACTTC. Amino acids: CASSLGAGAKREQYF.

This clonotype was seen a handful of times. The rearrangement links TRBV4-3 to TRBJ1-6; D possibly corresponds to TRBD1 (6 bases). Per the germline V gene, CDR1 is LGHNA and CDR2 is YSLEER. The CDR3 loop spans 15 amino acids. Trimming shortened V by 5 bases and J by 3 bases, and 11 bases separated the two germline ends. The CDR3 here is CASSTGQSYNSPLHF. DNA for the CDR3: TGCGCCAGCAGCACCGGACAGAGCTATAATTCACCCCTCCACTTT.

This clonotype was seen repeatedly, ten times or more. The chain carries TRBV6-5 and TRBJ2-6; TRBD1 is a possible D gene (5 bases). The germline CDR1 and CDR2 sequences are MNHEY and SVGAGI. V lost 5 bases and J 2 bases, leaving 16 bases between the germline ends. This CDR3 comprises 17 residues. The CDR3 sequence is CASSGDLLGAGANVLTF. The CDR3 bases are TGTGCCAGCAGTGGTGACCTTTTAGGGGCTGGGGCCAACGTCCTGACTTTC.

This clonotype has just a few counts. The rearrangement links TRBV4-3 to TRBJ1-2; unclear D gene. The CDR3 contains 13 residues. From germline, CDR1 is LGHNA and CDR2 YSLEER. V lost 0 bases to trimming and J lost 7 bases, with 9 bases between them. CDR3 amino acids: CASSQDQAGGYTF. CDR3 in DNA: TGCGCCAGCAGCCAAGATCAAGCAGGTGGCTACACCTTC.

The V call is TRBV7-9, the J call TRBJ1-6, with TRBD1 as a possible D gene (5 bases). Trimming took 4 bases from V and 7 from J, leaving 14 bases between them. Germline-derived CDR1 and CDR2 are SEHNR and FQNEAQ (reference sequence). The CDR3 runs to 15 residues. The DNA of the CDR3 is TGTGCCAGCAGCTCACAGGCTCAAGGAAATTCACCCCTCCACTTT. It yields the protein CASSSQAQGNSPLHF.

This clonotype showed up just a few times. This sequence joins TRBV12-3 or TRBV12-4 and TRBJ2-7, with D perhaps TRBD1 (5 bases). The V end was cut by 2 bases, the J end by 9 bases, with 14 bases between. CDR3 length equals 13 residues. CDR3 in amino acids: CASSLQDQGWQYF. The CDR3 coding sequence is TGTGCCAGCAGTTTACAAGACCAGGGTTGGCAGTACTTC.

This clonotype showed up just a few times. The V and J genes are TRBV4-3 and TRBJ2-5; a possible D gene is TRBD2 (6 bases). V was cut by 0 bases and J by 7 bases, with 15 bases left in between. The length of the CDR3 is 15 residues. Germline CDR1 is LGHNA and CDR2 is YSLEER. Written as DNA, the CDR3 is TGCGCCAGCAGCCAAGATCTGCGGGCCGGGAGGACCCAGTACTTC. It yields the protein CASSQDLRAGRTQYF.

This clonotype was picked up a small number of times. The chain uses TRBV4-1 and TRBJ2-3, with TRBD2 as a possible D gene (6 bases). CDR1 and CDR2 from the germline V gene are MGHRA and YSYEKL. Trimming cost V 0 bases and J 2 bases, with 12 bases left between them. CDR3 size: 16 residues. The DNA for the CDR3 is TGCGCCAGCAGCCAAGAACTAGCTGGTAACACAGATACGCAGTATTTT. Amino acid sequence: CASSQELAGNTDTQYF.